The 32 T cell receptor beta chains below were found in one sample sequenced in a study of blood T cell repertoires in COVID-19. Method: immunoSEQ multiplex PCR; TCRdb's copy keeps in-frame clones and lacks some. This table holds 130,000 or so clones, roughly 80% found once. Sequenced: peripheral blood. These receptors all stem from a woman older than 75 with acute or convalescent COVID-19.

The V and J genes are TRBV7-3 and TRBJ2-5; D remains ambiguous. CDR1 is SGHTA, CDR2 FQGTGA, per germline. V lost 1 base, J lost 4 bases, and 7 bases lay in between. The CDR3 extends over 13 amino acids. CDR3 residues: CASSLNSLETQYF. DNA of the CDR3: TGTGCCAGCAGCTTAAATTCGTTAGAGACCCAGTACTTC.

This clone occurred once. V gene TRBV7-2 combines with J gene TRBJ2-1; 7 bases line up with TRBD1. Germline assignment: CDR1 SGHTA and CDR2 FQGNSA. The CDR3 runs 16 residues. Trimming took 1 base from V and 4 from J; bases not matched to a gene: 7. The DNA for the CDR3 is TGTGCCAGCAGCTTAGATCGGGGACAGAGGTACAATGAGCAGTTCTTC. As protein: CASSLDRGQRYNEQFF.

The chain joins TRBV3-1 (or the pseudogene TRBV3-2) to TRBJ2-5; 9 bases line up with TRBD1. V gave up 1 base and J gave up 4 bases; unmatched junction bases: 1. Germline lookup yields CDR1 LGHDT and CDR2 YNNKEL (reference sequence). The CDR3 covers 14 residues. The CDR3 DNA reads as TGTGCCAGCAGCCAAGGGACAGGGGTAGAGACCCAGTACTTC. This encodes CASSQGTGVETQYF.

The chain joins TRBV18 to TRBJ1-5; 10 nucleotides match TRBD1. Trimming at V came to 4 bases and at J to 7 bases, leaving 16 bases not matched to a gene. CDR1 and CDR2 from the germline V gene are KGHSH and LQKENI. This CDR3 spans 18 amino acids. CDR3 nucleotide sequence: TGTGCCAGCTCACTCGTCCCGGGACAGGGGCAGGGACGGCAGCCCCAGCATTTT. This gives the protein CASSLVPGQGQGRQPQHF.

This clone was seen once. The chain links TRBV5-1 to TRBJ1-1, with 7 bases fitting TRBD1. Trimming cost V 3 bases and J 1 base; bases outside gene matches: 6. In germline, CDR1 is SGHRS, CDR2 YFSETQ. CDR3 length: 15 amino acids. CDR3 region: CASSWTGPGNTEAFF. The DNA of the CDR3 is TGCGCCAGCAGCTGGACAGGCCCCGGGAACACTGAAGCTTTCTTT.

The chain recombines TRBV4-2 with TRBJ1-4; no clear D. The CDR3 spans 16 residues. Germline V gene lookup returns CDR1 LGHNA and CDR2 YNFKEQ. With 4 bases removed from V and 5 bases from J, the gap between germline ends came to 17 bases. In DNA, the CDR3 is TGTGCCAGCAGCCGGGTCCACGGTCAGACAAATGAAAAACTGTTTTTT. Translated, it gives CASSRVHGQTNEKLFF.

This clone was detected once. Written as DNA, the CDR3 is TGTGCCAGCAGCCCCCGGACAGGATCTAATGAAAAACTGTTTTTT. It encodes CASSPRTGSNEKLFF. This chain links TRBV14 with TRBJ1-4; 7 bases line up with TRBD1. The V gene's germline CDR1 is SGHDN and CDR2 FVKESK. J lost 3 bases, V lost 4 bases, and 5 bases had no gene match. This CDR3 region has 15 residues.

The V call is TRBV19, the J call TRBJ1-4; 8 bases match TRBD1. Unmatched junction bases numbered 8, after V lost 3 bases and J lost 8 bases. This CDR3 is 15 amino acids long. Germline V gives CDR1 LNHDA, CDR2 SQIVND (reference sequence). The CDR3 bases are TGTGCCAGTAGTATTAATGGACAGGGAGGCGAAAAACTGTTTTTT. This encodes CASSINGQGGEKLFF.

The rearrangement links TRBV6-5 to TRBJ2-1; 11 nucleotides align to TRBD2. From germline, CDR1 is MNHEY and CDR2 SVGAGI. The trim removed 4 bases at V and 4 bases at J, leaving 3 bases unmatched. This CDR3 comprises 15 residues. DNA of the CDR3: TGTGCCAGCAGTTTGGGACTAGCGGAATACAATGAGCAGTTCTTC. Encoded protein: CASSLGLAEYNEQFF.

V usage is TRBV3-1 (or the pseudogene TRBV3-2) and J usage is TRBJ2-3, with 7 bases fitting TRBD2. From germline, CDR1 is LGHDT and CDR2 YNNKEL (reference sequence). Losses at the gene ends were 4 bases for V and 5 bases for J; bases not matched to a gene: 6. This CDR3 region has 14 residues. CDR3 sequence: CASSPILAKDTQYF. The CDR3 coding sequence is TGTGCCAGCAGCCCAATACTAGCGAAAGATACGCAGTATTTT.

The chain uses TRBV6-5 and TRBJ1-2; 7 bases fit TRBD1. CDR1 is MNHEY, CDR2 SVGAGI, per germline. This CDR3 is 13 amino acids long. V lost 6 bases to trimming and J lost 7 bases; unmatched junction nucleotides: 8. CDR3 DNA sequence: TGTGCCAGCAGCCCGACAGGGCTTGGTGGCTACACCTTC. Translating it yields CASSPTGLGGYTF.

CDR3 sequence (DNA): TGTGCCAGCAGCTTCTCAGGGAACGAGCAGTACTTC. This codes for CASSFSGNEQYF. V usage is TRBV7-9 and J usage is TRBJ2-7, with D possibly matching TRBD1 (5 bases). V was trimmed by 3 bases and J by 5 bases, leaving 8 bases between them. The CDR3 is made up of 12 amino acids. Germline assignment: CDR1 SEHNR and CDR2 FQNEAQ (reference sequence).

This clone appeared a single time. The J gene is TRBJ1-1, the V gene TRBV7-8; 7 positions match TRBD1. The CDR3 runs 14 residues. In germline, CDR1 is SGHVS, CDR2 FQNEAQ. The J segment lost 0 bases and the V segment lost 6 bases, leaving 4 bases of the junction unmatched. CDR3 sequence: CASRKQGMNTEAFF. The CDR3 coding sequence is TGTGCCAGCAGGAAACAGGGGATGAACACTGAAGCTTTCTTT.

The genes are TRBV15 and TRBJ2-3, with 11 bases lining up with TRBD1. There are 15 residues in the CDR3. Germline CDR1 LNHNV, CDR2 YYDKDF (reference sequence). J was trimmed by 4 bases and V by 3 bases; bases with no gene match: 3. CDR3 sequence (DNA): TGTGCCACCAGCAGGGACAGGGGGCGAGCAGATACGCAGTATTTT. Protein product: CATSRDRGRADTQYF.

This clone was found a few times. The CDR3 DNA reads TGCGCCAGCAGCTTGGCCGGCGGGGAATCTAATTCACCCCTCCACTTT. Protein product: CASSLAGGESNSPLHF. V gene TRBV5-1 combines with J gene TRBJ1-6; D uncertain. V was pared by 0 bases and J by 6 bases, with 13 bases between. The germline V gene encodes CDR1 SGHRS and CDR2 YFSETQ. The CDR3 is 16 residues long.

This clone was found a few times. CDR3 sequence: CSVRTGTGEKLFF. The CDR3 region has the DNA TGCAGCGTTCGAACCGGGACAGGAGAAAAACTGTTTTTT. This chain links TRBV29-1 with TRBJ1-4; TRBD1 agrees at 8 bases. Germline V gene data show CDR1 as SQVTM and CDR2 as ANQGSEA. CDR3 length: 13 residues. V dropped 5 bases and J dropped 8; count of bases not matched to a gene: 7.

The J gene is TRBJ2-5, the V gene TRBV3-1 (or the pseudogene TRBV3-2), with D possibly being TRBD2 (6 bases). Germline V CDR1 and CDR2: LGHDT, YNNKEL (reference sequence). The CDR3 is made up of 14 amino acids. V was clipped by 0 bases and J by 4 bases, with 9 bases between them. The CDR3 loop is CASSQDRRGETQYF. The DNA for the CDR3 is TGTGCCAGCAGCCAAGATAGGAGGGGAGAGACCCAGTACTTC.

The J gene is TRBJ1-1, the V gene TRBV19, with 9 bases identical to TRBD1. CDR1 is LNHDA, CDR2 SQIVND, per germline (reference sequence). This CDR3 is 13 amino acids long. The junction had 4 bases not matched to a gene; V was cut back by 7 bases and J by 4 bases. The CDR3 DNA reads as TGTGCCAGTAATCCGGACAGGGGCACTGAAGCTTTCTTT. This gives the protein CASNPDRGTEAFF.

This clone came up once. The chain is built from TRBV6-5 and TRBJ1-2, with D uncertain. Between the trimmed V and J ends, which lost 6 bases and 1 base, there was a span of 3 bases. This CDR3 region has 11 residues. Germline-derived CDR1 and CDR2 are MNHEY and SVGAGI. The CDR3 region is CASSVNYGYTF. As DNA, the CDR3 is TGTGCCAGCAGCGTTAACTATGGCTACACCTTC.

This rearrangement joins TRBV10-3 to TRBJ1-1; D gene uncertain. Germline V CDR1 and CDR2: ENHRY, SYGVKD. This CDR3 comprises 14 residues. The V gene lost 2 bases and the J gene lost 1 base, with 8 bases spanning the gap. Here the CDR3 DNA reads TGTGCCATCAGTGAGGCAGGAACGAACACTGAAGCTTTCTTT. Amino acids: CAISEAGTNTEAFF.

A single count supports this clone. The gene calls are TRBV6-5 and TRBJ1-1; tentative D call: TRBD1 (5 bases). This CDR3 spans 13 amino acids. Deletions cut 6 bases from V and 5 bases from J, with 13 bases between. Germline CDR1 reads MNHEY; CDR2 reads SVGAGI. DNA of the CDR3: TGTGCCAGCAGCCACCAGGGTTGGACTGAAGCTTTCTTT. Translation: CASSHQGWTEAFF.

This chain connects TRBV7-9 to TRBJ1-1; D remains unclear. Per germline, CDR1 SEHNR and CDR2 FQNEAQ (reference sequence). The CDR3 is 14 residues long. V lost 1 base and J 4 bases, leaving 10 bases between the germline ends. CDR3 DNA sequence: TGTGCCAGCAGCTTAGGAGGGTGGGGCACTGAAGCTTTCTTT. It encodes CASSLGGWGTEAFF.

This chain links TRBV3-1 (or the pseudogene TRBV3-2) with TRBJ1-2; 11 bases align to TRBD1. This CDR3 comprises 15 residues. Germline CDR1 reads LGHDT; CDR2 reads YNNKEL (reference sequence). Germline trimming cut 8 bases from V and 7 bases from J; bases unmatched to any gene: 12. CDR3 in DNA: TGTGCCAGCGGCCCTACGGGACAGGGGGGAAGTGGCTACACCTTC. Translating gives CASGPTGQGGSGYTF.

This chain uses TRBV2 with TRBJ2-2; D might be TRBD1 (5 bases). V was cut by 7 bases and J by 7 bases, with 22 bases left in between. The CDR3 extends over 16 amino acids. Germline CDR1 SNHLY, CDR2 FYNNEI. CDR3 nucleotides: TGTGCCAGCACGGGTCCGGCAGGGCCTTTTAGCGGGGAGCTGTTTTTT. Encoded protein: CASTGPAGPFSGELFF.

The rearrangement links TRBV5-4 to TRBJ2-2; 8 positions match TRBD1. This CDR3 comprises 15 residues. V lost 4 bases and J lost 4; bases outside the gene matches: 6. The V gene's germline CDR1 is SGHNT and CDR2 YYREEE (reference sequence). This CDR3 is CASSTDRGGTGELFF. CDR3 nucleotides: TGTGCCAGCAGCACCGACAGGGGCGGCACCGGGGAGCTGTTTTTT.

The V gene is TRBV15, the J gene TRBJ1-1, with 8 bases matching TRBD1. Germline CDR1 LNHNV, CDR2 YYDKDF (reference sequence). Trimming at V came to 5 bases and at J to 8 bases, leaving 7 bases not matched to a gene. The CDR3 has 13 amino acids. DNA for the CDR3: TGTGCCACCAGCCAAGGACAGGGTCTGGAAGCTTTCTTT. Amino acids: CATSQGQGLEAFF.

CDR3 in amino acids: CASSQDDSNLEDRGYGYTF. As DNA, the CDR3 is TGCGCCAGCAGCCAAGATGATTCAAATTTAGAGGACAGGGGGTATGGCTACACCTTC. V usage is TRBV4-3 and J usage is TRBJ1-2, with 10 bases lining up with TRBD1. Germline V gene lookup returns CDR1 LGHNA and CDR2 YSLEER. The CDR3 runs 19 residues. J was trimmed by 5 bases and V by 0 bases; bases with no gene match: 15.

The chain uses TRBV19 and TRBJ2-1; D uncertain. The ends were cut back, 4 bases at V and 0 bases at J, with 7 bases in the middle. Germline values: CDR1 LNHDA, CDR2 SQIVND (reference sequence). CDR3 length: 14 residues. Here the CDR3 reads CASSSTDSYNEQFF. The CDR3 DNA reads TGTGCCAGTAGTAGTACAGACTCCTACAATGAGCAGTTCTTC.

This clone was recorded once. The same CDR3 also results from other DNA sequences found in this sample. The chain's CDR3 is CASSQDLGGQPQHF. DNA of the CDR3: TGCGCCAGCAGCCAAGATCTCGGAGGTCAGCCCCAGCATTTT. The chain employs TRBV4-3 and TRBJ1-5; D is uncertain. V was shortened by 0 bases and J by 6 bases, with 9 bases between the two germline ends. CDR3 length equals 14 residues. Germline V gene sequence: CDR1 LGHNA, CDR2 YSLEER.

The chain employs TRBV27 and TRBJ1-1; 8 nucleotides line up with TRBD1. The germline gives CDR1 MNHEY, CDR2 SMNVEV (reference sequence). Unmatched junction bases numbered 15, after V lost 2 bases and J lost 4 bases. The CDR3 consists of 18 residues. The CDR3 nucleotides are TGTGCCAGCAGTTTAACTCCCGACAGGGGAGGGAGGGTCACTGAAGCTTTCTTT. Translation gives CASSLTPDRGGRVTEAFF.

The CDR3 DNA sequence: TGTGCCAGCAGGCCTACTAGCGGGGACACCGGGGAGCTGTTTTTT. This codes for CASRPTSGDTGELFF. The rearrangement links TRBV7-2 to TRBJ2-2; 10 nucleotides line up with TRBD2. Losses at the gene ends were 6 bases for V and 3 bases for J; bases not matched to a gene: 4. The germline CDR1 and CDR2 sequences are SGHTA and FQGNSA. The CDR3 length is 15 residues.

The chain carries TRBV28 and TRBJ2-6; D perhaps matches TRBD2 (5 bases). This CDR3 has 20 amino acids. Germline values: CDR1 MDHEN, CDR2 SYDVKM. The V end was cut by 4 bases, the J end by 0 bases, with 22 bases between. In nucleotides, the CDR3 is TGTGCCAGCAGTTCCCCCGGGGTGGAAGCATGGTACTCTGGGGCCAACGTCCTGACTTTC. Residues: CASSSPGVEAWYSGANVLTF.